This TCR beta chain was documented in a study of blood T cell repertoires in COVID-19. About the study: Samples came from the United States, Italy and Spain, spanning acute and convalescent COVID-19. From T cells, B-cell-depleted T cells, or PBMCs came the material, which was cDNA or gDNA.

Trimming pared 7 bases from V and 3 bases from J, leaving 17 bases between. The CDR3 has 15 amino acids. Looked up from germline, CDR1 is SGHAT and CDR2 is FQNNGV. The table lists this clone with a count of one. Clones were sequenced by immunoSEQ multiplex PCR, and TCRdb holds only the in-frame ones, with some missing. This sample has about 26,000 clones, with around 87% found just once. The sample comprised peripheral blood. The TCR was taken from a man between 65 and 85 years old with acute or convalescent COVID-19. The chain joins TRBV11-2 to TRBJ2-3; D is perhaps TRBD1 (5 bases). In nucleotides, the CDR3 is TGTGCCAGCACCTTTAGGGGTATTTCGACAGATACGCAGTATTTT. Its translation is CASTFRGISTDTQYF.